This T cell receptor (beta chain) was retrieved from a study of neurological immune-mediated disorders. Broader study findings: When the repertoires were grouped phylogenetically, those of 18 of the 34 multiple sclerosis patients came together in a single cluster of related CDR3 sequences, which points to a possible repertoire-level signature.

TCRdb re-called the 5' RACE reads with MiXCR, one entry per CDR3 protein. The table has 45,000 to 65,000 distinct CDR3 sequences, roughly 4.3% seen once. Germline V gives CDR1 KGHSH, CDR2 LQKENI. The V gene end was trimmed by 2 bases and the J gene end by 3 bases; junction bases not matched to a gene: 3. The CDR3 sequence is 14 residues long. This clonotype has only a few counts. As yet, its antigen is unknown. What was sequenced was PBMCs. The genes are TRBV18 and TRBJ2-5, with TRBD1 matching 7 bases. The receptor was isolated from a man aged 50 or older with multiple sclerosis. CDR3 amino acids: CASSPSGTEETQYF. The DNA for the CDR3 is TGTGCCAGCTCACCATCCGGGACAGAAGAGACCCAGTACTTC.